This is a list of T cell receptor beta chains from one sample in a study of Ad26.COV2.S vaccination and SARS-CoV-2 variants. Assay used: immunoSEQ multiplex PCR; TCRdb lists only in-frame clones, some missing. The sample yields 300,000 to 350,000 clones, under 90% seen once. Sequenced here: peripheral blood, sampled in a trial of Ad26.COV2.S vaccine versus placebo. Receptors originate from a person between 18 and 65 years old who received the Ad26.COV2.S COVID-19 vaccine or a placebo. The CDR3 runs from the conserved cysteine through the conserved F or W. D genes are given only for firm matches. The size entry is marked missing in some rows and otherwise reads once, few, many or a size class.

j_call: TRBJ1-4; d_call: .; clone_size: .; v_call: TRBV6-5; cdr3_nt: TGTGCCAGCACGTACGGTCAAACTAATGAAAAACTGTTTTTT; cdr3_aa: CASTYGQTNEKLFF
j_call: TRBJ2-7; d_call: .; clone_size: .; v_call: TRBV5-8; cdr3_nt: TGTGCCAGCAGCTTGGCCGGTGACAGCTCCTACGAGCAGTACTTC; cdr3_aa: CASSLAGDSSYEQYF
j_call: TRBJ1-2; d_call: .; clone_size: few; v_call: TRBV19; cdr3_nt: TGTGCCAGTAGTATCTATGACCATGGCTACACCTTC; cdr3_aa: CASSIYDHGYTF
j_call: TRBJ1-4; d_call: TRBD1; clone_size: .; v_call: TRBV27; cdr3_nt: TGTGCCAGCAGTTTATCGTTGACAGGGGGCTCCCTTAGCGATAATGAAAAACTGTTTTTT; cdr3_aa: CASSLSLTGGSLSDNEKLFF
j_call: TRBJ2-1; d_call: TRBD2; clone_size: .; v_call: TRBV6-2/TRBV6-3; cdr3_nt: TGTGCCAGCAGTTACTCGTCTAGCGGGGGTTGGCAGTTCTTC; cdr3_aa: CASSYSSSGGWQFF
j_call: TRBJ2-3; d_call: TRBD1; clone_size: .; v_call: TRBV7-9; cdr3_nt: TGTGCCAGCAGGGGGACAGTGAGCACAGATACGCAGTATTTT; cdr3_aa: CASRGTVSTDTQYF
j_call: TRBJ1-2; d_call: .; clone_size: .; v_call: TRBV5-4; cdr3_nt: TGTGCCAGCAGCAGGAGTCCCTATGGCTACACCTTC; cdr3_aa: CASSRSPYGYTF
j_call: TRBJ2-5; d_call: TRBD1; clone_size: .; v_call: TRBV5-1; cdr3_nt: TGCGCCAGCAGCCCCACCCCGGACAGGGGGGAGACCCAGTACTTC; cdr3_aa: CASSPTPDRGETQYF
j_call: TRBJ1-2; d_call: .; clone_size: .; v_call: TRBV7-2; cdr3_nt: TGTGCCAGCAGCTTAGGAGAGGTGCAAGGCTACACCTTC; cdr3_aa: CASSLGEVQGYTF
j_call: TRBJ1-6; d_call: .; clone_size: .; v_call: TRBV11-2; cdr3_nt: TGTGCCAGCAGTCCCGGCGTTCTATACTCACCCCTCCACTTT; cdr3_aa: CASSPGVLYSPLHF
j_call: TRBJ1-1; d_call: .; clone_size: once; v_call: TRBV2; cdr3_nt: TGTGCCAGCGTCGTTTCAGGACCCATGAACACTGAAGCTTTCTTT; cdr3_aa: CASVVSGPMNTEAFF
j_call: TRBJ2-5; d_call: .; clone_size: once; v_call: TRBV3-1/TRBV3-2; cdr3_nt: TGTGCCAGCACCTTACAGGGAGCCCAGTACTTC; cdr3_aa: CASTLQGAQYF
j_call: TRBJ1-2; d_call: .; clone_size: .; v_call: TRBV4-2; cdr3_nt: TGTGCCAGCAGCCAAGTGTCAGGGGCGGGAGCTAACTATGGCTACACCTTC; cdr3_aa: CASSQVSGAGANYGYTF
j_call: TRBJ1-3; d_call: TRBD1; clone_size: .; v_call: TRBV27; cdr3_nt: TGTGCCAGCGGGGACAGGGGACTAAACACCATATATTTT; cdr3_aa: CASGDRGLNTIYF
j_call: TRBJ2-1; d_call: TRBD2; clone_size: .; v_call: TRBV7-2; cdr3_nt: TGTGCCAGCAGCCCTAGCGGGGGGTTTAATGAGCAGTTCTTC; cdr3_aa: CASSPSGGFNEQFF
j_call: TRBJ2-2; d_call: TRBD2; clone_size: .; v_call: TRBV10-1; cdr3_nt: TGCGCCACCCAGCGGGGGGGTGGCGGGGAGCTGTTTTTT; cdr3_aa: CATQRGGGGELFF
j_call: TRBJ1-5; d_call: TRBD1; clone_size: .; v_call: TRBV28; cdr3_nt: TGTGCCACCTCGACAGGGGGCGACTGGAATCAGCCCCAGCATTTT; cdr3_aa: CATSTGGDWNQPQHF
j_call: TRBJ2-5; d_call: .; clone_size: .; v_call: TRBV10-3; cdr3_nt: TGTGCCATCAGTGTTTGGGGGGAGACCCAGTACTTC; cdr3_aa: CAISVWGETQYF
j_call: TRBJ1-1; d_call: .; clone_size: .; v_call: TRBV9; cdr3_nt: TGTGCCAGCAGCGTAGGAGGAAGCACTGAAGCTTTCTTT; cdr3_aa: CASSVGGSTEAFF
j_call: TRBJ1-2; d_call: .; clone_size: .; v_call: TRBV11-2; cdr3_nt: TGTGCCAGCAGCTTATTACAGACAGCTAACTATGGCTACACCTTC; cdr3_aa: CASSLLQTANYGYTF
j_call: TRBJ1-2; d_call: TRBD1; clone_size: once; v_call: TRBV4-3; cdr3_nt: TGCGCCAGCAGCCAAGCTAGACAGGGGGCGGACTATGGCTACACCTTC; cdr3_aa: CASSQARQGADYGYTF
j_call: TRBJ1-1; d_call: .; clone_size: few; v_call: TRBV24-1; cdr3_nt: TGTGCCACCAGTGTGGACGCCAAGAACACTGAAGCTTTCTTT; cdr3_aa: CATSVDAKNTEAFF